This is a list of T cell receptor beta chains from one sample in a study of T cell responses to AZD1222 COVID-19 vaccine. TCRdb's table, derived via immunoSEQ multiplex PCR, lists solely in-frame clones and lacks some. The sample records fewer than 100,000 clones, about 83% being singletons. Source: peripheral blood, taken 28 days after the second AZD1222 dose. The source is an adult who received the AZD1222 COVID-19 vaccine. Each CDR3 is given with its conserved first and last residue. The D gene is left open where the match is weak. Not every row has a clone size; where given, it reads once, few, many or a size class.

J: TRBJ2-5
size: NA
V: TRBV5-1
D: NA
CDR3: CASSLSSDRETQYF
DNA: TGCGCCAGCAGCTTGTCGAGCGATCGGGAGACCCAGTACTTC

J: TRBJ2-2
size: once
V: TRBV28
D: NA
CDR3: CASSVSSPGGSGELFF
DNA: TGTGCCAGCAGTGTATCTTCCCCCGGGGGCTCCGGGGAGCTGTTTTTT

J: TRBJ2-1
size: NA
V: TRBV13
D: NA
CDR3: CASSLVGRYNEQFF
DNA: TGTGCCAGCAGCTTAGTCGGCAGGTACAATGAGCAGTTCTTC

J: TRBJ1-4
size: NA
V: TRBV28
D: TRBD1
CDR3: CASSPGQGYEKLFF
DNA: TGTGCCAGCAGCCCAGGACAGGGGTATGAAAAACTGTTTTTT

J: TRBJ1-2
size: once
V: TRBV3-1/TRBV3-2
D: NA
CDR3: CASSQRRWANYGYTF
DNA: TGTGCCAGCAGCCAACGAAGGTGGGCCAACTATGGCTACACCTTC

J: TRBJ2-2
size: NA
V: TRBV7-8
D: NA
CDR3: CASNVLFGELFF
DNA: TGTGCCAGCAACGTCCTCTTCGGGGAGCTGTTTTTT

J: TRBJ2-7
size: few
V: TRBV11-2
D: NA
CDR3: CASSSRWSRAQPYEQYF
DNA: TGTGCCAGCAGCTCCCGGTGGTCCAGGGCCCAACCTTACGAGCAGTACTTC

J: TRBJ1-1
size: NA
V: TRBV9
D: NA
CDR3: CASSVQEGRGTEAFF
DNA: TGTGCCAGCAGCGTCCAGGAAGGCAGGGGCACTGAAGCTTTCTTT

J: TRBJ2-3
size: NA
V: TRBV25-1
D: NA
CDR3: CASSEYLGRSTDTQYF
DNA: TGTGCCAGCAGTGAATATTTGGGCCGTAGCACAGATACGCAGTATTTT

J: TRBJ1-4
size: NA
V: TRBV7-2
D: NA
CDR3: CASSLLGQLNEKLFF
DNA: TGTGCCAGCAGTCTTCTGGGACAACTCAATGAAAAACTGTTTTTT

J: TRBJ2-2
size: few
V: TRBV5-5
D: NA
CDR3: CASSSGAGTGELFF
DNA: TGTGCCAGCAGCTCGGGGGCGGGTACCGGGGAGCTGTTTTTT

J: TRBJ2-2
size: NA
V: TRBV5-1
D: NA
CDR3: CASSLSNSHTGELFF
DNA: TGCGCCAGCAGCTTGAGTAACAGTCACACCGGGGAGCTGTTTTTT

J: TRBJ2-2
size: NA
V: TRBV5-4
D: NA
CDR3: CASSFVKAVGTGELFF
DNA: TGTGCCAGCAGCTTTGTCAAAGCGGTTGGCACCGGGGAGCTGTTTTTT

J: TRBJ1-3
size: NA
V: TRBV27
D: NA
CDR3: CASSFLGPGNTIYF
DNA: TGTGCCAGCAGTTTCCTCGGACCTGGAAACACCATATATTTT

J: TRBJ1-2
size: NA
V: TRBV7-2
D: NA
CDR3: CASNKGGTAVYGYTF
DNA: TGTGCCAGCAACAAGGGGGGGACGGCGGTCTATGGCTACACCTTC

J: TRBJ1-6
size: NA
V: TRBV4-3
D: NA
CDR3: CASSQRGGSDNSPLHF
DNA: TGCGCCAGCAGCCAAAGGGGGGGGTCGGATAATTCACCCCTCCACTTT

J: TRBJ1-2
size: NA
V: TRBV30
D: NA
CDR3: CAWSVMRDPNYGYTF
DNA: TGTGCCTGGAGTGTAATGAGGGACCCTAACTATGGCTACACCTTC

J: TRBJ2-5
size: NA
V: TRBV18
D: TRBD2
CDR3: CASSPKIGSGGLQETQYF
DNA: TGTGCCAGCTCACCAAAGATTGGTAGCGGGGGACTCCAAGAGACCCAGTACTTC

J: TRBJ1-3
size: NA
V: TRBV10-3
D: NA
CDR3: CAISEQPGNTIYF
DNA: TGTGCCATCAGTGAACAACCTGGAAACACCATATATTTT

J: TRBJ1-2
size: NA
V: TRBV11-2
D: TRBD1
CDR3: CASSLGDRVSAYGYTF
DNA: TGTGCCAGCAGCTTAGGGGACAGGGTATCGGCCTATGGCTACACCTTC

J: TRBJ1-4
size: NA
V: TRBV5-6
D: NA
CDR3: CASSFRQILTNEKLFF
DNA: TGTGCCAGCAGCTTCCGACAGATCTTAACTAATGAAAAACTGTTTTTT

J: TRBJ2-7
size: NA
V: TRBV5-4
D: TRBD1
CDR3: CASSPRQGGYEQYF
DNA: TGTGCCAGCAGCCCCCGACAGGGGGGCTACGAGCAGTACTTC

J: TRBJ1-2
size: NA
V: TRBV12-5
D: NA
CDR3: CASGLSSGAGYGYTF
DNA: TGTGCTAGTGGTTTGTCATCCGGAGCCGGCTATGGCTACACCTTC

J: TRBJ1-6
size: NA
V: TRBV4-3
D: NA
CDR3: CASSQDKQGLDSPLHF
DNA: TGCGCCAGCAGCCAAGATAAACAGGGTTTGGATTCACCCCTCCACTTT

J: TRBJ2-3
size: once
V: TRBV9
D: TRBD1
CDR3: CASSVASTGVNTDTQYF
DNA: TGTGCCAGCAGCGTAGCCTCCACAGGGGTTAACACAGATACGCAGTATTTT

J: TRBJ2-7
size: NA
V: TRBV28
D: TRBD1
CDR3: CASRIPGQPYEQYF
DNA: TGTGCCAGCAGAATACCGGGACAGCCCTACGAGCAGTACTTC

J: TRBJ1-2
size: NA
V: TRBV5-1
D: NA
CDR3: CASSLDGGADYGYTF
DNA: TGCGCCAGCAGCTTGGACGGGGGCGCCGACTATGGCTACACCTTC

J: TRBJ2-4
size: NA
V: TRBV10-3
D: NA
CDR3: CAIRGADRIQYF
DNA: TGTGCCATCAGGGGGGCGGATAGGATTCAGTACTTC

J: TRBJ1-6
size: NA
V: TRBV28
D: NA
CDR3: CASSSAVGGWDSPLHF
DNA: TGTGCCAGCAGTTCCGCCGTAGGAGGGTGGGATTCACCCCTCCACTTT

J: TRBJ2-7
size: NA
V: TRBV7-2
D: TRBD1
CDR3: CASSSPRGEQYF
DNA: TGTGCCAGCAGCTCTCCCAGGGGGGAGCAGTACTTC

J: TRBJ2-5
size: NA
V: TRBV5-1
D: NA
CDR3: CAAKDGPQETQYF
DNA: TGCGCCGCCAAGGACGGCCCCCAAGAGACCCAGTACTTC

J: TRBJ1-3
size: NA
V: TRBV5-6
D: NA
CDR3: CASSLDTTSGNTIYF
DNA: TGTGCCAGCAGCTTGGATACAACCTCTGGAAACACCATATATTTT

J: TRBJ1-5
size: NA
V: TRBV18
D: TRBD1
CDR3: CASSVNQGEVGNQPQHF
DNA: TGTGCCAGCTCAGTCAATCAGGGGGAGGTAGGCAATCAGCCCCAGCATTTT

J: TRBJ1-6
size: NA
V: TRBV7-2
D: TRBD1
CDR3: CASSLDRESPLHF
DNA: TGTGCCAGCAGCTTGGACAGGGAATCACCCCTCCACTTT

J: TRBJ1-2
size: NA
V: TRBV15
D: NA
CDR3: CATSRDGRTNYGYTF
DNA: TGTGCCACCAGCAGAGATGGACGGACGAACTATGGCTACACCTTC

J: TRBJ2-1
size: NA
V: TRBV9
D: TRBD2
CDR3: CASSESGAQYNEQFF
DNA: TGTGCCAGCAGCGAGAGCGGGGCCCAGTACAATGAGCAGTTCTTC

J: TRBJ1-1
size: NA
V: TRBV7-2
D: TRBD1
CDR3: CASSQRGQGNTEAFF
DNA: TGTGCCAGCAGCCAACGGGGACAGGGGAACACTGAAGCTTTCTTT

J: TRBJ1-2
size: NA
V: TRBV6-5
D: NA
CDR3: CASSYNRNYGYTF
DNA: TGTGCCAGCAGTTACAATAGAAACTATGGCTACACCTTC

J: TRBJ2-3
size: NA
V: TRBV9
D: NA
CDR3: CASSVGADTQYF
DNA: TGTGCCAGCAGCGTAGGGGCAGATACGCAGTATTTT